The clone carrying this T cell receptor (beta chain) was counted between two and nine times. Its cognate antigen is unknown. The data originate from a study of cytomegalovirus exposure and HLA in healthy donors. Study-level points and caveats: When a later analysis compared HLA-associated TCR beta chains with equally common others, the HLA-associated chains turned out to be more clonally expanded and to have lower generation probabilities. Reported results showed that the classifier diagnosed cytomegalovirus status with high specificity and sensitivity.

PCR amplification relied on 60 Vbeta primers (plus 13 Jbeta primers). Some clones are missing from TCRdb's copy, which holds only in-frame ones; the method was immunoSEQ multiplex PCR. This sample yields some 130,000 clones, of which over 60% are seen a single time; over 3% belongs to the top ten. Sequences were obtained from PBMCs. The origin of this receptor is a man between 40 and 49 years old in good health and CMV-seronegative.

In nucleotides, the CDR3 is TGTGCCAGCAGTCTGGACAGCAACACTGAAGCTTTCTTT. The encoded protein is CASSLDSNTEAFF. The chain links TRBV5-6 to TRBJ1-1; D is possibly TRBD1 (6 bases). Germline values: CDR1 SGHDT, CDR2 YYEEEE. With 5 bases removed from V and 2 bases from J, the gap between germline ends came to 10 bases. The CDR3 sequence is 13 residues long.